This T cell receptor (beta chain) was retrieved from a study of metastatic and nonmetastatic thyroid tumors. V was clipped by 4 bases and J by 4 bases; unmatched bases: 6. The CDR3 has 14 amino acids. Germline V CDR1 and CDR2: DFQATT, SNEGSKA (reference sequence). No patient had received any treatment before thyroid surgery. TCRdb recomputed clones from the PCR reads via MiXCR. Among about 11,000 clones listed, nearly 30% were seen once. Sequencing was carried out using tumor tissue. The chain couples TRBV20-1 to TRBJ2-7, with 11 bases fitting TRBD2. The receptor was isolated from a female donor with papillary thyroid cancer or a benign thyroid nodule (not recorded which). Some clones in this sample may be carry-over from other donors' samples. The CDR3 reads CSAITSGSLYEQYF. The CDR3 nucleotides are TGCAGTGCTATTACTAGCGGGAGTTTGTACGAGCAGTACTTC.